Each of the 19 T cell receptor beta chains below was sequenced from the same sample in a study of shared T cell receptors in the human thymus. Only in-frame clones appear in the TCRdb table, and some are missing; sequencing was by immunoSEQ multiplex PCR. Among 700,000 or so clones, roughly 88% were seen once, and the ten largest hold over 0.008%. In addition, the sample was reused for a study of human thymus T cells.

The sequenced material came from thymocytes. These receptors originate from a girl in the first two years of life with a congenital heart defect.

The J gene is TRBJ2-3, the V gene TRBV6-5; TRBD1 might be the D (5 bases). This CDR3 comprises 13 residues. Per the germline V gene, CDR1 is MNHEY and CDR2 is SVGAGI. V lost 4 bases and J 5 bases, leaving 10 bases between the germline ends. CDR3 in amino acids: CASSSLDRDTQYF. Here the CDR3 DNA reads TGTGCCAGCAGTTCTCTCGACAGAGATACGCAGTATTTT.

The chain combines TRBV19 with TRBJ2-7; D is uncertain. V was shortened by 5 bases and J by 0 bases, with 11 bases between the two germline ends. The CDR3 sequence is 14 residues long. CDR1 is LNHDA and CDR2 is SQIVND in the germline V gene (reference sequence). CDR3: CASSRAGNSYEQYF. For the CDR3, the DNA is TGTGCCAGTAGTCGCGCAGGCAACTCCTACGAGCAGTACTTC.

This chain uses TRBV27 with TRBJ2-1; no reliable D call. CDR1 MNHEY and CDR2 SMNVEV come from the germline V gene (reference sequence). V was pared by 0 bases and J by 6 bases, with 6 bases between. The CDR3 has 13 residues. CDR3 amino acids: CASSLSTGNEQFF. The CDR3 DNA is TGTGCCAGCAGTTTATCCACTGGCAATGAGCAGTTCTTC.

The chain uses TRBV28 and TRBJ1-2; D is perhaps TRBD1 (5 bases). The germline V and J ends were trimmed by 8 bases and 6 bases, with 10 bases remaining between them. This CDR3 comprises 11 residues. The germline CDR1 and CDR2 sequences are MDHEN and SYDVKM. CDR3 nucleotides: TGTGCCAGCGTAGGAGGGGATGGCTACACCTTC. This translates into CASVGGDGYTF.

The gene calls are TRBV2 and TRBJ2-1; 15 bases align to TRBD2. CDR1 is SNHLY and CDR2 is FYNNEI in the germline V gene. The V and J ends lost 4 bases and 0 bases, in that order; junction bases with no gene match: 7. The CDR3 extends over 19 amino acids. Written as DNA, the CDR3 is TGTGCCAGCAGTGCCCGGACTAGCGGGGGGGCTCTCTCCTACAATGAGCAGTTCTTC. It is translated as CASSARTSGGALSYNEQFF.

The chain uses TRBV27 and TRBJ1-6; 7 bases agree with TRBD1. Germline CDR1 reads MNHEY; CDR2 reads SMNVEV (reference sequence). The CDR3 runs 15 residues. V was pared by 5 bases and J by 7 bases, with 8 bases of the junction left unmatched. The CDR3 DNA follows: TGTGCCAGCAGTATCTCGGACAGGTTGAATTCACCCCTCCACTTT. This translates into CASSISDRLNSPLHF.

V is TRBV2 and J is TRBJ2-5; TRBD1 agrees at 7 bases. With 9 bases clipped from V and 4 bases from J, the junction kept 11 bases outside the gene matches. The CDR3 spans 14 residues. Germline V lookup: CDR1 SNHLY, CDR2 FYNNEI. CDR3 protein: CARSTGLGRETQYF. DNA for the CDR3: TGTGCCAGATCGACAGGGTTGGGGAGAGAGACCCAGTACTTC.

The rearrangement uses TRBV7-2 and TRBJ1-1; D is perhaps TRBD1 (6 bases). Trimming left V 3 bases short and J 1 base short, with 15 bases between. The CDR3 covers 16 residues. Germline assignment: CDR1 SGHTA and CDR2 FQGNSA. The CDR3 is CASSFRYDRKNTEAFF. In nucleotides, the CDR3 is TGTGCCAGCAGCTTTCGGTACGACAGGAAGAACACTGAAGCTTTCTTT.

This chain connects TRBV28 to TRBJ2-3, with a tentative D call TRBD2 (6 bases). Trimming cost V 4 bases and J 3 bases, with 20 bases left between them. Germline V gene sequence: CDR1 MDHEN, CDR2 SYDVKM. The length of the CDR3 is 17 residues. DNA of the CDR3: TGTGCCAGCAGTTCCCACGGGGGTTTATGGGAAACAGATACGCAGTATTTT. This translates into CASSSHGGLWETDTQYF.

The V and J genes are TRBV27 and TRBJ2-7; 10 nucleotides agree with TRBD1. CDR3 length: 15 residues. The J segment lost 3 bases and the V segment lost 9 bases, leaving 11 bases of the junction unmatched. The V gene's germline CDR1 is MNHEY and CDR2 SMNVEV (reference sequence). The CDR3: CASTRGTGANYEQYF. CDR3 DNA: TGTGCCAGTACTAGAGGGACAGGGGCCAACTACGAGCAGTACTTC.

The chain joins TRBV7-6 to TRBJ2-7, with TRBD1 matching 10 bases. Germline CDR1 SGHVS, CDR2 FNYEAQ. The CDR3 consists of 15 residues. V shed 2 bases and J 6 bases; nucleotides not matched to a gene: 7. The CDR3 coding sequence is TGTGCCAGCAGCTTAAAACCGGGACAGGGGAGCGAGCAGTACTTC. Translated, it gives CASSLKPGQGSEQYF.

This rearrangement joins TRBV19 to TRBJ1-3; D uncertain. This CDR3 comprises 15 residues. Trimming took 2 bases from V and 0 from J, leaving 8 bases between them. Germline V gives CDR1 LNHDA, CDR2 SQIVND (reference sequence). The CDR3 sequence is CASSILGASGNTIYF. The CDR3 nucleotides are TGTGCCAGTAGTATATTAGGAGCCTCTGGAAACACCATATATTTT.

The V and J genes are TRBV6-6 and TRBJ2-5; the match to TRBD1 covers 12 bases. J lost 5 bases, V lost 6 bases, and 7 bases had no gene match. Germline V CDR1 and CDR2: MNHNY, SVGAGI (reference sequence). This CDR3 contains 15 residues. The CDR3 DNA reads TGTGCCAGCAGGAACGGGGACAGGGGGCACGAGACCCAGTACTTC. It codes for CASRNGDRGHETQYF.

The rearrangement uses TRBV5-1 and TRBJ2-7; 8 nucleotides agree with TRBD1. The V gene's germline CDR1 is SGHRS and CDR2 YFSETQ. The CDR3 has 20 amino acids. Trimming cost V 4 bases and J 1 base; bases outside gene matches: 22. The CDR3 sequence: CASSTGYLWDRLGVSYEQYF. DNA of the CDR3: TGCGCCAGCAGCACCGGATATCTTTGGGACAGGTTGGGGGTTTCCTACGAGCAGTACTTC.

This clone appeared once. This rearrangement joins TRBV13 to TRBJ2-7; unclear D gene. CDR1 and CDR2 (germline): PRHDT, FYEKMQ (reference sequence). The germline V and J ends were trimmed by 5 bases and 0 bases, with 17 bases remaining between them. The length of the CDR3 is 16 residues. The chain's CDR3 is CASSRKPVSSSYEQYF. Written as DNA, the CDR3 is TGTGCCAGCAGCCGAAAGCCGGTTTCGAGCTCCTACGAGCAGTACTTC.

The V call is TRBV28, the J call TRBJ2-3, with D perhaps TRBD1 (5 bases). The CDR3 sequence is 15 residues long. The germline V and J ends were trimmed by 2 bases and 3 bases, with 12 bases remaining between them. CDR1 is MDHEN, CDR2 SYDVKM, per germline. The CDR3 DNA reads TGTGCCAGCAGTTTAAGGCAGGGATGGACAGATACGCAGTATTTT. This codes for CASSLRQGWTDTQYF. Complete variable domain (other parts from reference TRBV28 and TRBJ2-3): DVKVTQSSRYLVKRTGEKVFLECVQDMDHENMFWYRQDPGLGLRLIYFSYDVKMKEKGDIPEGYSVSREKKERFSLILESASTNQTSMYLCASSLRQGWTDTQYFGPGTRLTVL.

The V gene is TRBV5-6, the J gene TRBJ1-6; no firm D call. Germline CDR1 and CDR2: SGHDT and YYEEEE. The CDR3 runs to 15 residues. V lost 2 bases and J lost 7, with 13 bases in between. The CDR3 nucleotides read TGTGCCAGCAGCTTTAAACAATTTCAAAATTCACCCCTCCACTTT. Translated, it gives CASSFKQFQNSPLHF.

J is TRBJ2-1 and V is TRBV29-1; TRBD2 matches at 7 bases. The CDR3 length is 11 residues. CDR1 is SQVTM, CDR2 ANQGSEA, per germline. Trimming cost V 8 bases and J 8 bases; bases outside gene matches: 6. DNA of the CDR3: TGCAGCCATCGCGCGGGGGATGAGCAGTTCTTC. It translates to CSHRAGDEQFF.

The genes are TRBV14 and TRBJ1-2, with 10 positions matching TRBD1. J gave up 1 base and V 4 bases, and 6 bases lay outside the gene matches. CDR3 size: 16 residues. Germline values: CDR1 SGHDN, CDR2 FVKESK. In nucleotides, the CDR3 is TGTGCCAGCAGCCGAGGGGGACAGGGGATTAACTATGGCTACACCTTC. Amino acids: CASSRGGQGINYGYTF.